One sample yielded the 4 T cell receptor beta chains listed below, sequenced in a study of Graves' ophthalmopathy and Graves' hyperthyroidism. Amplification targeted the TCR beta CDR3 regions, with RNA transcripts as the source material. An opening RT-PCR round employed HTBI primers and preceded a second-round multiplex PCR. TCRdb re-analysed the multiplex PCR reads in MiXCR, keeping a single row per CDR3 protein. Of about 740,000 distinct CDR3 sequences listed, about 44% are singletons. Sequencing was done on a sample of peripheral blood. The source of these receptors is an adult man with Graves' ophthalmopathy.

The J gene is TRBJ2-5, the V gene TRBV9; D may match TRBD1 or TRBD2 (6 bases each). V dropped 6 bases and J dropped 2 bases, with 17 bases sitting between them. The germline V gene has CDR1 SGDLS and CDR2 YYNGEE. The CDR3 length is 15 residues. The CDR3 sequence is CASNIGGGSQETQYF. The CDR3 bases are TGTGCCAGCAACATAGGAGGGGGTTCGCAAGAGACCCAGTACTTC.

The chain has TRBV19 and TRBJ2-6; 7 nucleotides align to TRBD2. Trimming removed 2 bases from V and 4 bases from J; junction bases left unmatched: 8. CDR1 is LNHDA and CDR2 is SQIVND in the germline V gene (reference sequence). The CDR3 runs to 17 residues. CDR3 sequence reads: CASSIPWGGPGANVLTF. As DNA, the CDR3 is TGTGCCAGTAGTATACCCTGGGGGGGACCCGGGGCCAACGTCCTGACTTTC.

About this clonotype itself: The CDR3 does not close with the conserved phenylalanine or tryptophan, likely indicating a read error. It is unclear where the CDR3 begins or ends on the DNA, so no DNA is shown, and the CDR3 is as TCRdb lists it. This rearrangement joins TRBV29-1 to TRBJ1-1; the DNA was not compared with TRBD1, the D call given in the table. CDR1 is SQVTM and CDR2 is ANQGSEA in the germline V gene. The CDR3 has 10 residues if both end residues are counted. The CDR3 region is CSAGTGTVGY.

This clonotype was observed at least ten times. The rearrangement joins TRBV5-1 to TRBJ2-5; D is unclear. This CDR3 is 13 amino acids long. The germline CDR1 and CDR2 sequences are SGHRS and YFSETQ. Trimming removed 2 bases from V and 1 base from J, with 6 bases in between. The CDR3 coding sequence is TGCGCCAGCAGCTTCATACCCCAAGAGACCCAGTACTTC. Its translation: CASSFIPQETQYF.